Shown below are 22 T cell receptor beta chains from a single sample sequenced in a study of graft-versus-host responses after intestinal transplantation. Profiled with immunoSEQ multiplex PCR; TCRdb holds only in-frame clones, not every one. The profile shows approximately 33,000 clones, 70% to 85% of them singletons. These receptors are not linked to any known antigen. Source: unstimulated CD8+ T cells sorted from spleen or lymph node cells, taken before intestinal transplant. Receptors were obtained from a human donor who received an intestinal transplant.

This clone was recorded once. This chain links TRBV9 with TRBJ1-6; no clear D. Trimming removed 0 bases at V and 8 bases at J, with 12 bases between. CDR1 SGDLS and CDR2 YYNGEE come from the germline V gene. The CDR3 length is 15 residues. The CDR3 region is CASSVASGPYSPLHF. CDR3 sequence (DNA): TGTGCCAGCAGCGTAGCTTCGGGTCCTTATTCACCCCTCCACTTT.

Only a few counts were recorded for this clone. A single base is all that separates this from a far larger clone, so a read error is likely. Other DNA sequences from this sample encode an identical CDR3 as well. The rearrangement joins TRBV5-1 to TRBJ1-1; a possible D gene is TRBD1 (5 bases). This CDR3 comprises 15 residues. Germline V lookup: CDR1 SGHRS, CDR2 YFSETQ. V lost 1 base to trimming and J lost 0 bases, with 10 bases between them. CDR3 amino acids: CASSLHGGLNTEAFF. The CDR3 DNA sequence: TGCGCCAGCAGCTTGCACGGGGGATTGAACACTGAAGCTTTCTTT.

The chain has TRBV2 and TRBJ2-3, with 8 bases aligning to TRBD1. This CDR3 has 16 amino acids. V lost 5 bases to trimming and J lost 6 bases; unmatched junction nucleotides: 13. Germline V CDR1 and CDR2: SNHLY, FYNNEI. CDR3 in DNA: TGTGCCAGCAGTCCAACCCGCCTGACAGGGGTGGATACGCAGTATTTT. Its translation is CASSPTRLTGVDTQYF.

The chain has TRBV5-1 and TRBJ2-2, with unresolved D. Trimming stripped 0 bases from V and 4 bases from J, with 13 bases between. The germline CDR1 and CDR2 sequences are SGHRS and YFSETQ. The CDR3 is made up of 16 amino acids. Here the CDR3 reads CASSLELTLPTGELFF. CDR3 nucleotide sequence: TGCGCCAGCAGCTTGGAACTCACCCTCCCCACCGGGGAGCTGTTTTTT.

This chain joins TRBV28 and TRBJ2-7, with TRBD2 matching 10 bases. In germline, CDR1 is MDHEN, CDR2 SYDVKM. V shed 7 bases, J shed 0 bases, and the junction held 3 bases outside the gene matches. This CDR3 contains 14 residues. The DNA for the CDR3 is TGTGCCAGCAAACTAGCGGGAAGCTCCTACGAGCAGTACTTC. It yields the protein CASKLAGSSYEQYF.

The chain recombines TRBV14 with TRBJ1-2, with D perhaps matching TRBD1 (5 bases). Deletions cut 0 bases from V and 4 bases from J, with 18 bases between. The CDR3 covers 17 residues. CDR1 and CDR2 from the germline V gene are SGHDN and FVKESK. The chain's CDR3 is CASSQDRFVTGPYGYTF. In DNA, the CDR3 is TGTGCCAGCAGCCAAGATCGATTCGTTACAGGCCCCTATGGCTACACCTTC.

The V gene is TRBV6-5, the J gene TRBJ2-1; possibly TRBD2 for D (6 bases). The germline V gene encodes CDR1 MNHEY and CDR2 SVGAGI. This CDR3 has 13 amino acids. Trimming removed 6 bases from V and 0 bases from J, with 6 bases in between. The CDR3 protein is CASRGGSYNEQFF. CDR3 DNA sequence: TGTGCCAGCAGGGGGGGCTCCTACAATGAGCAGTTCTTC.

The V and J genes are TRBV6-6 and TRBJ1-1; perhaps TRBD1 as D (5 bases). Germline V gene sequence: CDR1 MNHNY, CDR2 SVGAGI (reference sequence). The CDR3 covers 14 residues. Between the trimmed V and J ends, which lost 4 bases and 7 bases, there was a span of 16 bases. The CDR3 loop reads CASSSRRRGIEAFF. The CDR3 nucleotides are TGTGCCAGCAGTTCCCGACGGAGGGGCATTGAAGCTTTCTTT.

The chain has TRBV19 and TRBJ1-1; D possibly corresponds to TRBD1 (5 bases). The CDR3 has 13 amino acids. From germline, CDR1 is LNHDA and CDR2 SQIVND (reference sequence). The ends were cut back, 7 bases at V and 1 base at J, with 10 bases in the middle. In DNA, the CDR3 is TGTGCCAGTACCGGCACAGGGAACACTGAAGCTTTCTTT. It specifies CASTGTGNTEAFF. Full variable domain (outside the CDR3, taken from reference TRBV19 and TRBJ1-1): DGGITQSPKYLFRKEGQNVTLSCEQNLNHDAMYWYRQDPGQGLRLIYYSQIVNDFQKGDIAEGYSVSREKKESFPLTVTSAQKNPTAFYLCASTGTGNTEAFFGQGTRLTVV.

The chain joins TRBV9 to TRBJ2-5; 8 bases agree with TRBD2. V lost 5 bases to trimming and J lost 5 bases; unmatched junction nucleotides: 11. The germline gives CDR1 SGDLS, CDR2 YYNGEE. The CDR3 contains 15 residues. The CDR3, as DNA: TGTGCCAGCAGTCAGAAGGCGGGGGGCTCGGAGACCCAGTACTTC. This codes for CASSQKAGGSETQYF.

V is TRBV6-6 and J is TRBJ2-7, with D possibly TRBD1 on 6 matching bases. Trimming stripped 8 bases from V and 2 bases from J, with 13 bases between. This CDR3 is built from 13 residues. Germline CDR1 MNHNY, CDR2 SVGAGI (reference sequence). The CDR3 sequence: CASGNRETYEQYF. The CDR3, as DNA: TGTGCCAGCGGAAACAGGGAAACCTACGAGCAGTACTTC.

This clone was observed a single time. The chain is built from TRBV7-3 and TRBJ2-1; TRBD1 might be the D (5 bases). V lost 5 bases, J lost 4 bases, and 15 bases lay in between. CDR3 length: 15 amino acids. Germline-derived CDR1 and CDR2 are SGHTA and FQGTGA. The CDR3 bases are TGTGCCAGCAGCCCCAGGGCCCAGGCGTACAATGAGCAGTTCTTC. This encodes CASSPRAQAYNEQFF.

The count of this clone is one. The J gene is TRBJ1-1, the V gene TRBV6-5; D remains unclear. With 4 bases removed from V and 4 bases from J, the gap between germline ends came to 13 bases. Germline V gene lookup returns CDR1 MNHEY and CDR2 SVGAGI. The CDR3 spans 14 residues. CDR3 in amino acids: CASSLGIGATEAFF. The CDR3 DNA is TGTGCCAGCAGTTTGGGCATAGGCGCCACTGAAGCTTTCTTT.

The CDR3 sequence is CACWTGRPSPLHF. In DNA form, the CDR3 reads TGTGCCTGCTGGACAGGGAGGCCTTCACCCCTCCACTTT. The rearrangement links TRBV30 to TRBJ1-6; 8 nucleotides line up with TRBD1. CDR3 length: 13 amino acids. Germline CDR1 GTSNPN, CDR2 SVGIG (reference sequence). With 6 bases clipped from V and 9 bases from J, the junction kept 7 bases outside the gene matches.

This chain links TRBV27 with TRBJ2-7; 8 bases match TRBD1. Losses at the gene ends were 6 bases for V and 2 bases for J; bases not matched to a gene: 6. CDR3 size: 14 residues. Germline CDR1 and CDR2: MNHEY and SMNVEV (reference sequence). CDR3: CASSDGQGPYEQYF. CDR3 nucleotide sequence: TGTGCCAGCAGCGACGGACAGGGCCCCTACGAGCAGTACTTC.

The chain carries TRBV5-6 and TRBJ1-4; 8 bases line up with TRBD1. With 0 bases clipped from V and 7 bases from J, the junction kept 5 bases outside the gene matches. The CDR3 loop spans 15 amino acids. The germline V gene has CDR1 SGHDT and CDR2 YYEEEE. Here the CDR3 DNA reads TGTGCCAGCAGCTTGGAGACAGGGGTGGCTGAAAAACTGTTTTTT. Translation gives CASSLETGVAEKLFF.

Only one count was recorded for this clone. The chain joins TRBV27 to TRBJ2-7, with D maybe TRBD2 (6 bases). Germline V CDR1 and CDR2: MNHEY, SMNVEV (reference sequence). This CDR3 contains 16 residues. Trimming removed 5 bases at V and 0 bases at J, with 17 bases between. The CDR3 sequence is CASSLSGTGISYEQYF. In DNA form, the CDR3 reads TGTGCCAGCAGTCTCTCCGGGACTGGGATCTCCTACGAGCAGTACTTC.

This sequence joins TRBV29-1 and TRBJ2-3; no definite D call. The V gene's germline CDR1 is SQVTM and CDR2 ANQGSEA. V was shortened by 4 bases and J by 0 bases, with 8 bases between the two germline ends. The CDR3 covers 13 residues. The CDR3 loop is CSVGQASTDTQYF. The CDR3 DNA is TGCAGCGTTGGGCAGGCTAGCACAGATACGCAGTATTTT.

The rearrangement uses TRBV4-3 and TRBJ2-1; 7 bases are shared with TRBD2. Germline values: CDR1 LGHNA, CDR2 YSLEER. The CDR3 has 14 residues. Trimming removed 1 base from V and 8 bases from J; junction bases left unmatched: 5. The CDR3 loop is CASSQVSGGDEQFF. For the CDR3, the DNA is TGCGCCAGCAGCCAAGTGTCGGGGGGAGATGAGCAGTTCTTC.

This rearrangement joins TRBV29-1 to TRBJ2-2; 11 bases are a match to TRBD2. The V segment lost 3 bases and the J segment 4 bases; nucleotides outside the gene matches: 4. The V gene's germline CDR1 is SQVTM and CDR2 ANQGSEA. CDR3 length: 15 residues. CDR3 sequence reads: CSVEFSGRATGELFF. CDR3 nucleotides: TGCAGCGTTGAGTTTAGCGGGAGGGCCACCGGGGAGCTGTTTTTT.

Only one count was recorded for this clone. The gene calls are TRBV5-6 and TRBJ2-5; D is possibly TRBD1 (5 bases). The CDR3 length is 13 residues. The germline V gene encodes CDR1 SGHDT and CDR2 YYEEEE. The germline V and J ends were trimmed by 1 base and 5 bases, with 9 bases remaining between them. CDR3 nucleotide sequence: TGTGCCAGCAGCTTGCTCAGGGTGGAGACCCAGTACTTC. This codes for CASSLLRVETQYF.

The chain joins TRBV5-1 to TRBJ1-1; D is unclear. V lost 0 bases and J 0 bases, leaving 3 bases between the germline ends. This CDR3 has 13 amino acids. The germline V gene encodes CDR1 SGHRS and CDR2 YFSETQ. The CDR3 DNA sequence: TGCGCCAGCAGCTTGGGAGTGAACACTGAAGCTTTCTTT. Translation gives CASSLGVNTEAFF. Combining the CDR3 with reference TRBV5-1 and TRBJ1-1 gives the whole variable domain KAGVTQTPRYLIKTRGQQVTLSCSPISGHRSVSWYQQTPGQGLQFLFEYFSETQRNKGNFPGRFSGRQFSNSRSEMNVSTLELGDSALYLCASSLGVNTEAFFGQGTRLTVV.